The clone carrying this T cell receptor beta chain was detected a few times. Its antigen is not identified. This sample was included in a study of T-cell reconstitution after alpha-beta-depleted transplantation in children. Regarding the study as a whole: A year post-transplant, T-cell counts and diversity derived mostly from newly produced T cells. At day 60, the high TCRbeta diversity found in some patients originated from recipient T cells and thymic progenitors that had survived. Several hundred expanded graft clones reportedly supplied alpha-beta T cells about two months after transplant.

V shed 3 bases and J shed 3 bases, with 16 bases lying between them. Germline loops: CDR1 SGHRS, CDR2 YFSETQ. The CDR3 totals 15 residues. Unique molecular identifiers featured in how the TCRbeta library was prepared. MiXCR, applied by TCRdb to the PCR reads, yields one record per CDR3 protein. The sample carries 70,000 to 95,000 distinct CDR3 sequences, about 14% recorded once. This sequence was found in a male patient aged 2 to 10 who had a stem cell transplant for acute lymphoblastic leukemia, so the T cells may come from the graft donor. This chain connects TRBV5-1 to TRBJ2-7, with D possibly TRBD1 on 5 matching bases. This material consisted of PBMCs, mostly from graft donor cells, taken 180 days after TCRalphabeta/CD19-depleted stem cell transplant. In nucleotides, the CDR3 is TGCGCCAGCAGCTCAAACACCGGACAAGGCTACGAGCAGTACTTC. This gives the protein CASSSNTGQGYEQYF.